This T cell receptor beta chain was profiled in a study of blood T cells in healthy people across ages. CDR3 length: 14 residues. Trimming left V 0 bases short and J 3 bases short, with 9 bases between. Germline values: CDR1 SGHDN, CDR2 FVKESK. This clonotype was seen repeatedly, ten times or more. Its antigen is unknown. A second 7 to 11 cycle PCR used barcoded and J-beta primers. Each cDNA molecule carried a tag from a template-switch adaptor that contained 12 random nucleotides. TCRdb recomputed calls from the 5' RACE reads with MiXCR, one row per CDR3 protein. Of 500,000 to 550,000 distinct CDR3 sequences in the sample, nearly 25% were seen once. Overall study results and limits: Considered underestimates were the diversity estimates obtained from one million T cells.

This same sample was also taken into another study, of T cells of mothers and their children. That report notes: Barcodes for each sample and 2-4 random nucleotides were added by the M1S primer used in the second PCR. Mother-child pairs who were related displayed a slightly higher overlap than unrelated pairs, a difference that was non-significant.

This TCR was recovered from a boy aged 5 to 17 in good health. The source material was blood. V gene TRBV14 combines with J gene TRBJ2-7; D ambiguous. CDR3 sequence reads: CASSQDRLSYEQYF. CDR3 DNA sequence: TGTGCCAGCAGCCAAGACAGGTTAAGCTACGAGCAGTACTTC.